The 28 T cell receptor beta chains below all came from one sample that was sequenced in a study of cytomegalovirus exposure and HLA in healthy donors. The PCR had 60 Vbeta and 13 Jbeta primers. This table comes from immunoSEQ multiplex PCR, and its TCRdb copy is limited to in-frame clones, with some not included. This repertoire shows under 150,000 clones, approximately 85% found once; its top ten account for more than 1.5%. The sample comprised PBMCs. The receptors were sampled from a boy younger than 18 in good health and CMV-seronegative.

The chain links TRBV5-4 to TRBJ1-5; TRBD1 aligns across 7 bases. The V gene's germline CDR1 is SGHNT and CDR2 YYREEE (reference sequence). Trimming took 2 bases from V and 3 from J; bases not matched to a gene: 8. CDR3 length: 16 amino acids. CDR3 nucleotides: TGTGCCAGCAGCTTCTATAGACAGGGCTTCAATCAGCCCCAGCATTTT. Protein product: CASSFYRQGFNQPQHF. Looking up the rest from reference TRBV5-4 and TRBJ1-5 gives the full variable domain: ETGVTQSPTHLIKTRGQQVTLRCSSQSGHNTVSWYQQALGQGPQFIFQYYREEENGRGNFPPRFSGLQFPNYSSELNVNALELDDSALYLCASSFYRQGFNQPQHFGDGTRLSIL.

V gene TRBV4-3 combines with J gene TRBJ2-3; D is unclear. The germline gives CDR1 LGHNA, CDR2 YSLEER. V lost 0 bases and J lost 4, with 11 bases in between. The CDR3 extends over 15 amino acids. In DNA form, the CDR3 reads TGCGCCAGCAGCCAAGATAGTATTGCCCCAGATACGCAGTATTTT. It translates to CASSQDSIAPDTQYF.

The rearrangement joins TRBV6-5 to TRBJ1-1, with TRBD1 identical over 7 bases. Germline-derived CDR1 and CDR2 are MNHEY and SVGAGI. V shed 5 bases, J shed 3 bases, and the junction held 3 bases outside the gene matches. The CDR3 extends over 13 amino acids. The DNA of the CDR3 is TGTGCCAGCAGTGACACAGGGGACACTGAAGCTTTCTTT. This gives the protein CASSDTGDTEAFF.

The CDR3 reads CASSERGLAGPNEQFF. The DNA of the CDR3 is TGTGCCAGCAGTGAAAGGGGACTAGCGGGGCCCAATGAGCAGTTCTTC. V usage is TRBV2 and J usage is TRBJ2-1; 13 nucleotides match TRBD2. Germline V gene sequence: CDR1 SNHLY, CDR2 FYNNEI. This CDR3 spans 16 amino acids. V shed 2 bases and J 6 bases; nucleotides not matched to a gene: 4.

CDR3 in amino acids: CASPGANYGYTF. CDR3 DNA sequence: TGTGCCAGCCCCGGAGCTAACTATGGCTACACCTTC. The chain couples TRBV2 to TRBJ1-2, with D uncertain. Germline V gene lookup returns CDR1 SNHLY and CDR2 FYNNEI. The V and J ends lost 8 bases and 0 bases respectively, with 7 bases between them. The CDR3 runs 12 residues. Full variable domain (remainder filled in from reference TRBV2 and TRBJ1-2): EPEVTQTPSHQVTQMGQEVILRCVPISNHLYFYWYRQILGQKVEFLVSFYNNEISEKSEIFDDQFSVERPDGSNFTLKIRSTKLEDSAMYFCASPGANYGYTFGSGTRLTVV.

The rearrangement joins TRBV6-1 to TRBJ2-7; tentative D call: TRBD1 (7 bases). Per germline, CDR1 MNHNS and CDR2 SASEGT. Trimming removed 3 bases from V and 7 bases from J, with 13 bases in between. The CDR3 sequence is 13 residues long. The CDR3 DNA reads as TGTGCCAGCAGTGACCGACAGGGAGGAGAGCAGTACTTC. Residues: CASSDRQGGEQYF.

The V and J genes are TRBV13 and TRBJ2-1; 8 bases fit TRBD2. Trimming removed 5 bases from V and 9 bases from J; junction bases left unmatched: 3. This CDR3 region has 12 residues. Germline-derived CDR1 and CDR2 are PRHDT and FYEKMQ (reference sequence). This chain's CDR3 is CASSLRGGEQFF. The CDR3 DNA reads TGTGCCAGCAGCCTCCGGGGGGGTGAGCAGTTCTTC.

The CDR3: CASKTGANTEAFF. The CDR3 DNA is TGTGCCAGTAAAACAGGGGCTAACACTGAAGCTTTCTTT. The genes are TRBV6-5 and TRBJ1-1, with 7 bases matching TRBD1. Per germline, CDR1 MNHEY and CDR2 SVGAGI. The CDR3 loop spans 13 amino acids. The junction had 6 bases not matched to a gene; V was cut back by 9 bases and J by 2 bases.

The chain combines TRBV5-4 with TRBJ2-3; D gene uncertain. The CDR3 spans 15 residues. V was shortened by 0 bases and J by 1 base, with 9 bases between the two germline ends. CDR1 SGHNT and CDR2 YYREEE come from the germline V gene (reference sequence). The CDR3 sequence is CASSLGPSRTDTQYF. CDR3 DNA: TGTGCCAGCAGCTTGGGGCCCTCCCGCACAGATACGCAGTATTTT.

This clone was seen only once. This chain joins TRBV28 and TRBJ2-5; 7 nucleotides match TRBD2. The end of the DNA fits TRBJ2-7 better, so the J call may be wrong. Germline V gives CDR1 MDHEN, CDR2 SYDVKM. The CDR3 consists of 13 residues. The CDR3 DNA is TGTGCCAGCAGTTCGGGGGGTCGATACGAGCAGTACTTC. This codes for CASSSGGRYEQYF.

This chain links TRBV4-1 with TRBJ2-3, with 7 bases lining up with TRBD2. V lost 3 bases and J lost 6; bases outside the gene matches: 9. Germline V gene data show CDR1 as MGHRA and CDR2 as YSYEKL. This CDR3 has 15 residues. CDR3: CASSHLQRGEDTQYF. The CDR3 coding sequence is TGCGCCAGCAGCCACCTCCAACGGGGGGAGGATACGCAGTATTTT.

This chain uses TRBV7-2 with TRBJ2-1; D ambiguous. Germline V CDR1 and CDR2: SGHTA, FQGNSA. The length of the CDR3 is 13 residues. Deletions cut 5 bases from V and 4 bases from J, with 9 bases between. DNA of the CDR3: TGTGCCAGCAGCCCTCACTTGTACAATGAGCAGTTCTTC. Amino acid sequence: CASSPHLYNEQFF.

CDR3 amino acids: CASSEQALAGDEQFF. CDR3 in DNA: TGTGCCAGCAGCGAGCAGGCACTAGCGGGAGATGAGCAGTTCTTC. This rearrangement joins TRBV9 to TRBJ2-1; 11 positions match TRBD2. The CDR3 runs 15 residues. Germline V gene sequence: CDR1 SGDLS, CDR2 YYNGEE. J was trimmed by 8 bases and V by 3 bases; bases with no gene match: 7.

The chain combines TRBV7-2 with TRBJ1-2, with D unresolved. V gave up 1 base and J gave up 3 bases, with 9 bases separating them. The CDR3 runs 14 residues. CDR1 is SGHTA and CDR2 is FQGNSA in the germline V gene. For the CDR3, the DNA is TGTGCCAGCAGCTTAGGGGTCAGGTACTATGGCTACACCTTC. Its protein is CASSLGVRYYGYTF. Based on the CDR3 plus reference TRBV7-2 and TRBJ1-2, the full variable domain is GAGVSQSPSNKVTEKGKDVELRCDPISGHTALYWYRQSLGQGLEFLIYFQGNSAPDKSGLPSDRFSAERTGGSVSTLTIQRTQQEDSAVYLCASSLGVRYYGYTFGSGTRLTVV.

The chain links TRBV19 to TRBJ1-4, with D possibly matching TRBD1 (5 bases). Germline lookup yields CDR1 LNHDA and CDR2 SQIVND (reference sequence). With 10 bases removed from V and 8 bases from J, the gap between germline ends came to 14 bases. The CDR3 sequence is 12 residues long. This CDR3 reads CATSPGLEKLFF. In nucleotides, the CDR3 is TGTGCCACCTCCCCAGGGCTCGAAAAACTGTTTTTT.

V gene TRBV7-6 combines with J gene TRBJ2-3; D is unclear. Between the trimmed V and J ends, which lost 2 bases and 2 bases, there was a span of 8 bases. Germline loops: CDR1 SGHVS, CDR2 FNYEAQ. This CDR3 has 14 residues. This CDR3 is CASSLYTTTDTQYF. In DNA, the CDR3 is TGTGCCAGCAGCTTATATACTACCACAGATACGCAGTATTTT.

The gene calls are TRBV9 and TRBJ1-6; D unresolved. This CDR3 contains 16 residues. In germline, CDR1 is SGDLS, CDR2 YYNGEE. V gave up 1 base and J gave up 4 bases, with 12 bases separating them. DNA for the CDR3: TGTGCCAGCAGCGTATCTACCCAGGTGTATAATTCACCCCTCCACTTT. It translates to CASSVSTQVYNSPLHF.

This chain connects TRBV4-3 to TRBJ2-2, with D tentatively TRBD1 (6 bases). The CDR3 is 15 amino acids. In germline, CDR1 is LGHNA, CDR2 YSLEER. Trimming shortened V by 3 bases and J by 4 bases, and 12 bases separated the two germline ends. CDR3 sequence (DNA): TGCGCCAGCAGCCAGTTGACAGGTCGCACCGGGGAGCTGTTTTTT. Amino acids: CASSQLTGRTGELFF.

The chain uses TRBV6-5 and TRBJ1-1; D gene unclear. The CDR3 consists of 12 residues. The V and J ends lost 4 bases and 6 bases respectively, with 9 bases between them. CDR1 and CDR2 (germline): MNHEY, SVGAGI. The CDR3 coding sequence is TGTGCCAGCAGTTTTGAGGGTGCTGAAGCTTTCTTT. The encoded protein is CASSFEGAEAFF.

The chain carries TRBV5-1 and TRBJ1-1; 10 nucleotides align to TRBD1. The junction had 9 bases not matched to a gene; V was cut back by 4 bases and J by 6 bases. Germline V lookup: CDR1 SGHRS, CDR2 YFSETQ. The CDR3 extends over 15 amino acids. CDR3 bases: TGCGCCAGCAGCCCCACGGGGACAGGGGAGTCTGAAGCTTTCTTT. This encodes CASSPTGTGESEAFF.

A word on this clone: The same CDR3 arises from other DNA sequences in this sample as well. The V gene is TRBV15, the J gene TRBJ2-7; D possibly corresponds to TRBD2 (5 bases). Germline V gene lookup returns CDR1 LNHNV and CDR2 YYDKDF (reference sequence). The CDR3 length is 14 residues. Between the trimmed V and J ends, which lost 1 base and 0 bases, there was a span of 7 bases. CDR3 amino acids: CATSRGGSSYEQYF. In nucleotides, the CDR3 is TGTGCCACCAGCAGAGGAGGGAGCTCCTACGAGCAGTACTTC.

The J gene is TRBJ1-6, the V gene TRBV27; TRBD1 matches at 8 bases. The V gene end was trimmed by 6 bases and the J gene end by 10 bases; junction bases not matched to a gene: 8. The CDR3 consists of 14 residues. CDR1 is MNHEY and CDR2 is SMNVEV in the germline V gene (reference sequence). The chain's CDR3 is CASSIGQGNSPLHF. Here the CDR3 DNA reads TGTGCCAGCAGCATTGGACAGGGTAACTCACCCCTCCACTTT.

The rearrangement links TRBV4-1 to TRBJ2-2; 7 positions agree with TRBD1. This CDR3 has 14 amino acids. Trimming at V came to 1 base and at J to 6 bases, leaving 2 bases not matched to a gene. CDR1 is MGHRA and CDR2 is YSYEKL in the germline V gene. This CDR3 reads CASSQVRGPGELFF. CDR3 in DNA: TGCGCCAGCAGCCAAGTTAGGGGGCCCGGGGAGCTGTTTTTT.

The rearrangement joins TRBV4-2 to TRBJ1-5; D is undetermined. Germline CDR1 is LGHNA and CDR2 is YNFKEQ. The CDR3 loop spans 15 amino acids. V lost 0 bases and J lost 4, with 10 bases in between. The CDR3 sequence: CASSQDFGKNQPQHF. The CDR3 coding sequence is TGTGCCAGCAGCCAAGATTTTGGCAAGAATCAGCCCCAGCATTTT.

This clone was seen once. This chain connects TRBV7-2 to TRBJ2-2; 9 positions agree with TRBD2. Germline CDR1 is SGHTA and CDR2 is FQGNSA. This CDR3 has 15 residues. V shed 5 bases and J 6 bases; nucleotides not matched to a gene: 7. The CDR3 region has the DNA TGTGCCAGCAGCCCAGACAGCGGGAGGCCCGGGGAGCTGTTTTTT. Its protein product is CASSPDSGRPGELFF.

This chain joins TRBV19 and TRBJ1-2; D gene ambiguous. Germline assignment: CDR1 LNHDA and CDR2 SQIVND (reference sequence). The CDR3 contains 12 residues. Trimming removed 7 bases from V and 3 bases from J, with 9 bases in between. CDR3 DNA sequence: TGTGCCAGTACAAACCGGGACTATGGCTACACCTTC. The encoded protein is CASTNRDYGYTF.

This rearrangement joins TRBV4-1 to TRBJ2-7; D perhaps matches TRBD2 (5 bases). The CDR3 contains 15 residues. Trimming took off 0 bases at V and 3 bases at J, with 12 bases between the two ends. CDR1 is MGHRA and CDR2 is YSYEKL in the germline V gene. The CDR3 DNA is TGCGCCAGCAGCCAAGATCGGACTGTAATCTACGAGCAGTACTTC. The encoded protein is CASSQDRTVIYEQYF.

The chain uses TRBV4-2 and TRBJ2-3; no reliable D call. Germline CDR1 is LGHNA and CDR2 is YNFKEQ. With 1 base removed from V and 3 bases from J, the gap between germline ends came to 11 bases. The CDR3 has 15 residues. The CDR3 sequence is CASSQAPTTTDTQYF. The CDR3 DNA is TGTGCCAGCAGCCAAGCACCCACAACGACAGATACGCAGTATTTT.